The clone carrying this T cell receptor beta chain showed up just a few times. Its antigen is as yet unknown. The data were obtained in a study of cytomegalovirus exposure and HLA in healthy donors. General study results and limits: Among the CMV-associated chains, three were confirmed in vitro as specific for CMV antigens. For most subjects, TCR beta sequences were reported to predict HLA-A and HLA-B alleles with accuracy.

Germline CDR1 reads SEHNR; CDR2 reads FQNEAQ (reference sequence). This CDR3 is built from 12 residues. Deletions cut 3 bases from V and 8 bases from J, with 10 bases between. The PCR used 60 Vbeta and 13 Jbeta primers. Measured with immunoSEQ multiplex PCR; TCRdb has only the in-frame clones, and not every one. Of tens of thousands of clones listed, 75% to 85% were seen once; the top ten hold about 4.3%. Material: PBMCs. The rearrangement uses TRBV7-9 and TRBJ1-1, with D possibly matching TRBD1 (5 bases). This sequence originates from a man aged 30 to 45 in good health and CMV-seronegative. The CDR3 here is CASSLGGAEAFF. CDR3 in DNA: TGTGCCAGCAGCTTGGGGGGTGCGGAAGCTTTCTTT.